These 29 T cell receptor beta chains were sequenced from one sample in a study of T cells in Graves' hyperthyroidism and ophthalmopathy. Researchers amplified the TCR beta CDR3 regions from RNA transcripts. TCR CDR3 regions were first amplified by RT-PCR with HTBI primers. A single record per CDR3 protein comes from TCRdb applying MiXCR to the multiplex PCR reads. Among around 600,000 distinct CDR3 sequences listed, roughly 14% were seen once. The sequenced material came from blood. The receptors were gathered from a woman in her 30s with Graves' hyperthyroidism.

This clonotype was counted at least ten times. The chain couples TRBV7-9 to TRBJ2-2; weak D call: TRBD2 (6 bases). The CDR3 runs to 17 residues. In germline, CDR1 is SEHNR, CDR2 FQNEAQ (reference sequence). Trimming took 0 bases from V and 0 from J, leaving 11 bases between them. The CDR3 spells CASSLASGGANTGELFF. CDR3 nucleotide sequence: TGTGCCAGCAGCTTAGCTAGCGGAGGAGCGAACACCGGGGAGCTGTTTTTT.

This chain uses TRBV20-1 with TRBJ2-1, with 8 bases lining up with TRBD1. After removal of 6 bases from V and 6 bases from J, the junction contained 10 bases not matched to a gene. The CDR3 is 14 residues long. Germline-derived CDR1 and CDR2 are DFQATT and SNEGSKA (reference sequence). The CDR3 reads CSALRTGSVNEQFF. CDR3 coding DNA: TGCAGTGCCCTCAGGACAGGGTCCGTCAATGAGCAGTTCTTC.

This clonotype was seen at least ten times. The chain has TRBV28 and TRBJ2-4, with 8 nucleotides matching TRBD2. V shed 3 bases, J shed 0 bases, and the junction held 16 bases outside the gene matches. Looked up from germline, CDR1 is MDHEN and CDR2 is SYDVKM. The CDR3 is made up of 20 amino acids. The CDR3 bases are TGTGCCAGCAGTTTCTTGACCCGACCGCTCGGGAGGGGAGCCAAAAACATTCAGTACTTC. This translates into CASSFLTRPLGRGAKNIQYF.

V gene TRBV12-3 or TRBV12-4 combines with J gene TRBJ2-3; 11 bases map to TRBD2. This CDR3 region has 16 residues. The V segment lost 4 bases and the J segment 4 bases; nucleotides outside the gene matches: 7. The CDR3 region is CASSYRGTSGPDTQYF. The CDR3 nucleotides read TGTGCCAGCAGTTACAGGGGGACTAGCGGACCAGATACGCAGTATTTT.

This clonotype was counted ten times or more. The chain combines TRBV24-1 with TRBJ2-3, with 11 bases fitting TRBD2. The germline V gene has CDR1 KGHDR and CDR2 SFDVKD. The CDR3 sequence is 16 residues long. V was clipped by 4 bases and J by 4 bases; unmatched bases: 6. The CDR3 DNA sequence: TGTGCCACCAGTGAACCACTAGCGGGAGAGGCAGATACGCAGTATTTT. The encoded protein is CATSEPLAGEADTQYF.

The chain uses TRBV30 and TRBJ2-5; 12 bases align to TRBD2. The germline CDR1 and CDR2 sequences are GTSNPN and SVGIG (reference sequence). The V gene end was trimmed by 5 bases and the J gene end by 1 base; junction bases not matched to a gene: 11. The CDR3 length is 17 residues. CDR3 sequence reads: CAWGTSGFPKTQETQYF. The CDR3 region has the DNA TGTGCCTGGGGGACTAGCGGGTTCCCCAAAACCCAAGAGACCCAGTACTTC. The entire variable domain, with the rest obtained from reference TRBV30 and TRBJ2-5, is as follows: SQTIHQWPATLVQPVGSPLSLECTVEGTSNPNLYWYRQAAGRGLQLLFYSVGIGQISSEVPQNLSASRPQDRQFILSSKKLLLSDSGFYLCAWGTSGFPKTQETQYFGPGTRLLVL.

This clonotype has more than one count but fewer than ten. This chain uses TRBV7-9 with TRBJ2-7; TRBD2 matches 8 bases. The CDR3 totals 17 residues. The ends lost 4 bases at V and 2 bases at J; junction bases unmatched: 13. Per the germline V gene, CDR1 is SEHNR and CDR2 is FQNEAQ (reference sequence). CDR3 in amino acids: CASSSKSAVTSAYEQYF. CDR3 nucleotide sequence: TGTGCCAGCAGCTCCAAGTCGGCGGTGACTAGCGCCTACGAGCAGTACTTC.

This sequence joins TRBV29-1 and TRBJ2-2; TRBD1 or TRBD2 may be the D gene (5 bases each). The CDR3 runs to 16 residues. From germline, CDR1 is SQVTM and CDR2 ANQGSEA. V lost 4 bases to trimming and J lost 1 base, with 16 bases between them. The CDR3 spells CSVVEIRGENTGELFF. The CDR3 coding sequence is TGCAGCGTTGTTGAAATAAGAGGGGAGAACACCGGGGAGCTGTTTTTT.

This clonotype showed up just a few times. Because the CDR3 is missing its conserved closing phenylalanine or tryptophan, this is likely a read error. The V and J genes are TRBV12-3 or TRBV12-4 and TRBJ2-6; possible D gene TRBD2, 5 bases. V was clipped by 5 bases and J by 3 bases, with 8 bases between them. The CDR3 runs 14 residues. Written as DNA, the CDR3 is TGTGCCAGCAGTCGGACTGGTGGGGCCAACGTCCTGACTCTC. It encodes CASSRTGGANVLTL.

The genes are TRBV20-1 and TRBJ2-7, with 13 bases that match TRBD2. The CDR3 runs to 14 residues. J gave up 4 bases and V 6 bases, and 6 bases lay outside the gene matches. Germline V lookup: CDR1 DFQATT, CDR2 SNEGSKA (reference sequence). The CDR3 bases are TGCAGTGCAGCGACGGGACTAGCGGGGTACGAGCAGTACTTC. It translates to CSAATGLAGYEQYF.

As DNA, the CDR3 is TGTGCCAGCAGCTTAGGCCTAAATCCGGGGGGGGGGAGCTCCTACAATGAGCAGTTCTTC. Translation: CASSLGLNPGGGSSYNEQFF. The chain links TRBV7-9 to TRBJ2-1; 8 positions agree with TRBD2. CDR3 size: 20 residues. V shed 1 base and J 0 bases; nucleotides not matched to a gene: 14. Germline V lookup: CDR1 SEHNR, CDR2 FQNEAQ (reference sequence).

This clonotype appeared a few times. J is TRBJ2-2 and V is TRBV10-1, with D maybe TRBD2 (5 bases). CDR1 is WNHNN, CDR2 SYGVQD, per germline (reference sequence). The germline V and J ends were trimmed by 4 bases and 0 bases, with 6 bases remaining between them. The CDR3 covers 14 residues. This CDR3 is CASSVLANTGELFF. The CDR3 nucleotides are TGCGCCAGCAGTGTACTAGCGAACACCGGGGAGCTGTTTTTT.

This clonotype has ten or more counts. V is TRBV2 and J is TRBJ1-1; D possibly corresponds to TRBD1 (6 bases). Trimming left V 4 bases short and J 7 bases short, with 16 bases between. The CDR3 sequence is 14 residues long. Germline CDR1 is SNHLY and CDR2 is FYNNEI. Here the CDR3 reads CASSGTGHPIEAFF. As DNA, the CDR3 is TGTGCCAGCAGTGGCACGGGACATCCCATTGAAGCTTTCTTT. The full variable domain, with the rest looked up from reference TRBV2 and TRBJ1-1, is EPEVTQTPSHQVTQMGQEVILRCVPISNHLYFYWYRQILGQKVEFLVSFYNNEISEKSEIFDDQFSVERPDGSNFTLKIRSTKLEDSAMYFCASSGTGHPIEAFFGQGTRLTVV.

This clonotype appeared many times. The chain employs TRBV5-1 and TRBJ2-7; 8 bases agree with TRBD1. The CDR3 covers 15 residues. The V gene end was trimmed by 4 bases and the J gene end by 2 bases; junction bases not matched to a gene: 8. Per germline, CDR1 SGHRS and CDR2 YFSETQ. CDR3: CASSITTGATYEQYF. DNA of the CDR3: TGCGCCAGCAGCATTACGACAGGGGCCACCTACGAGCAGTACTTC.

The table lists this clonotype with many counts. V usage is TRBV2 and J usage is TRBJ2-5, with D uncertain. Trimming removed 7 bases at V and 5 bases at J, with 11 bases between. The CDR3 loop spans 12 amino acids. CDR1 is SNHLY and CDR2 is FYNNEI in the germline V gene. The DNA for the CDR3 is TGTGCCAGCACCGCCCAAGGGGAGACCCAGTACTTC. It is translated as CASTAQGETQYF.

This rearrangement joins TRBV20-1 to TRBJ2-7, with TRBD2 matching 12 bases. V lost 5 bases to trimming and J lost 6 bases; unmatched junction nucleotides: 8. Germline V gives CDR1 DFQATT, CDR2 SNEGSKA (reference sequence). The CDR3 spans 14 residues. Here the CDR3 DNA reads TGCAGTGCTTCACGGACTAGCGGGATCTCCGAGCAGTACTTC. Its protein is CSASRTSGISEQYF.

This clonotype was counted many times. The chain combines TRBV18 with TRBJ2-1; 7 nucleotides match TRBD2. V dropped 5 bases and J dropped 11; count of bases not matched to a gene: 9. The CDR3 has 13 residues. Germline V gives CDR1 KGHSH, CDR2 LQKENI. This CDR3 is CASSSGEGTQQFF. The DNA for the CDR3 is TGTGCCAGCTCATCGGGGGAGGGGACTCAGCAGTTCTTC.

This chain connects TRBV12-3 or TRBV12-4 to TRBJ2-7; D may be TRBD1 (5 bases). The CDR3 is 15 amino acids. The germline V and J ends were trimmed by 3 bases and 6 bases, with 18 bases remaining between them. The CDR3 spells CASSFQGPLLSEQYF. CDR3 coding DNA: TGTGCCAGCAGTTTCCAGGGCCCTCTACTCAGCGAGCAGTACTTC.

This clonotype was detected only a few times. This chain connects TRBV5-5 to TRBJ1-5; possible D gene TRBD1, 5 bases. V gave up 4 bases and J gave up 5 bases, with 13 bases separating them. The CDR3 runs to 14 residues. The germline gives CDR1 SGHKS, CDR2 YYEKEE (reference sequence). CDR3 region: CASSIGAGDQPQHF. The CDR3, as DNA: TGTGCCAGCAGCATCGGGGCTGGCGATCAGCCCCAGCATTTT.

In its sample, this clonotype was seen many times. V and J are TRBV7-2 and TRBJ2-1, with 8 bases matching TRBD2. The trim removed 1 base at V and 8 bases at J, leaving 16 bases unmatched. The CDR3 extends over 18 amino acids. Germline loops: CDR1 SGHTA, CDR2 FQGNSA. The CDR3 sequence is CASSLVVSSGPVVDEQFF. In DNA, the CDR3 is TGTGCCAGCAGCTTAGTTGTCTCTAGCGGGCCTGTCGTCGATGAGCAGTTCTTC.

This clonotype was recorded many times. The junction does not match germline at one end; this may be a read error. The rearrangement uses TRBV4-1 and TRBJ2-3; D perhaps matches TRBD1 (6 bases). Germline loops: CDR1 MGHRA, CDR2 YSYEKL. The CDR3 spans 14 residues. The CDR3 DNA is TGTGCCAGCTCACAACCAGGGGGCACAGATACGCAGTATTTT. It translates to CASSQPGGTDTQYF.

This clonotype was observed at least ten times. J is TRBJ2-3 and V is TRBV10-3, with D perhaps given as TRBD1 or TRBD2 (7 bases each). Germline lookup yields CDR1 ENHRY and CDR2 SYGVKD. Trimming cost V 8 bases and J 5 bases, with 17 bases left between them. The CDR3 extends over 14 amino acids. The CDR3 nucleotides are TGTGCCATCGCAGGGGGGAGGGCCGGAGATACGCAGTATTTT. As protein: CAIAGGRAGDTQYF.

This clonotype was seen ten or more times. J is TRBJ2-3 and V is TRBV7-2, with 16 bases lining up with TRBD2. The CDR3 is 18 residues long. Germline V lookup: CDR1 SGHTA, CDR2 FQGNSA. The V gene end was trimmed by 3 bases and the J gene end by 5 bases; junction bases not matched to a gene: 8. The CDR3: CASSFLSGLAGGQDTQYF. CDR3 coding DNA: TGTGCCAGCAGCTTCCTTTCGGGACTAGCGGGAGGGCAAGATACGCAGTATTTT. Full variable domain (outside the CDR3, taken from reference TRBV7-2 and TRBJ2-3): GAGVSQSPSNKVTEKGKDVELRCDPISGHTALYWYRQSLGQGLEFLIYFQGNSAPDKSGLPSDRFSAERTGGSVSTLTIQRTQQEDSAVYLCASSFLSGLAGGQDTQYFGPGTRLTVL.

J is TRBJ1-6 and V is TRBV7-6; no firm D call. CDR1 and CDR2 from the germline V gene are SGHVS and FNYEAQ. This CDR3 is 15 amino acids long. V was shortened by 1 base and J by 8 bases, with 12 bases between the two germline ends. The CDR3 region is CASSLGGTGYSPLHF. The DNA of the CDR3 is TGTGCCAGCAGCTTAGGGGGTACGGGTTATTCACCCCTCCACTTT.

This clonotype was observed many times. The chain uses TRBV3-1 and TRBJ1-6; 8 bases are a match to TRBD1. Looked up from germline, CDR1 is LGHDT and CDR2 is YNNKEL (reference sequence). This CDR3 has 14 amino acids. The ends lost 5 bases at V and 11 bases at J; junction bases unmatched: 8. For the CDR3, the DNA is TGTGCCAGCAGCAGACAGGGGATCGGGACACCCCTCCACTTT. Encoded protein: CASSRQGIGTPLHF.

This clonotype was found a few times. The chain links TRBV6-4 to TRBJ1-2; no clear D. Trimming shortened V by 7 bases and J by 3 bases, and 9 bases separated the two germline ends. The CDR3 totals 12 residues. CDR1 and CDR2 (germline): MRHNA, SNTAGT. CDR3 in amino acids: CASNDPDYGYTF. In nucleotides, the CDR3 is TGTGCCAGCAATGATCCGGACTATGGCTACACCTTC.

This clonotype was seen ten or more times. The rearrangement joins TRBV5-5 to TRBJ2-3; D ambiguous. Between the trimmed V and J ends, which lost 2 bases and 6 bases, there was a span of 13 bases. The CDR3 is 14 amino acids. Germline V CDR1 and CDR2: SGHKS, YYEKEE (reference sequence). CDR3 sequence (DNA): TGTGCCAGCAGCTTCCGACCCCTGGAGGATACGCAGTATTTT. Its translation: CASSFRPLEDTQYF.

This clonotype has a count of ten or more. The J gene is TRBJ2-1, the V gene TRBV2; D call uncertain. Trimming pared 0 bases from V and 0 bases from J, leaving 15 bases between. Looked up from germline, CDR1 is SNHLY and CDR2 is FYNNEI. The CDR3 is 18 residues long. The CDR3 region is CASSEAYTRFSSYNEQFF. CDR3 DNA: TGTGCCAGCAGTGAAGCCTACACCCGGTTCAGCTCCTACAATGAGCAGTTCTTC.

This clonotype was found a few times. The chain employs TRBV5-1 and TRBJ2-7; D not certain. Trimming cost V 0 bases and J 2 bases, with 18 bases left between them. The CDR3 spans 17 residues. Germline values: CDR1 SGHRS, CDR2 YFSETQ. For the CDR3, the DNA is TGCGCCAGCAGCTTGGTTGTGGGGTTATCGAACCCCTACGAGCAGTACTTC. Its protein product is CASSLVVGLSNPYEQYF.